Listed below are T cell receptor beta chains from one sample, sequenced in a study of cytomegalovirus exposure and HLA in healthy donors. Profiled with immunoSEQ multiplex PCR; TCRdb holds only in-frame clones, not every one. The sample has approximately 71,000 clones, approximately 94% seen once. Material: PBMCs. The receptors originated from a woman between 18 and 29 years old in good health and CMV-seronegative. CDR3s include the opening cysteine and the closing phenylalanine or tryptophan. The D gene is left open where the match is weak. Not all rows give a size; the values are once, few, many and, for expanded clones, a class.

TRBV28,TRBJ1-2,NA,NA,CASTAQNYGYTF
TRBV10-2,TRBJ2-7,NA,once,CASSEPGTGAYEQYF
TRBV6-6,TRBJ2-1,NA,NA,CASSYVRDEQFF
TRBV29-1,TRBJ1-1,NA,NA,CSTGHMNTEAFF
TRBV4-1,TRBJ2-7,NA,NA,CAVGTAEGSYEQYF
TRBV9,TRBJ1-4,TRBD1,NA,CASSVAGTGSEKLFF
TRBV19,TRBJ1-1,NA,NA,CASGSGTEAFF
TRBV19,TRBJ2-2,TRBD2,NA,CASSTGLAGGRSTGELFF
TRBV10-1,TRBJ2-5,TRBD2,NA,CASSEGLAGTQETQYF
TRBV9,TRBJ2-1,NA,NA,CASSVGSGSSYNEQFF
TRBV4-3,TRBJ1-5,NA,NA,CASSQGLEDSNQPQHF
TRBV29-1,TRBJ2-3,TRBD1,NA,CSASPLPPGQGKDTQYF